This TCR beta chain was identified in a study of cytomegalovirus exposure and HLA in healthy donors (dated by TCRdb to about 2017). Regarding the study in general: According to an earlier analysis of around 600 of the donors, about 180 million T cells yielded over 90 million unique TCR beta sequences and around 280 Gb of sequence data. About 310 gigabases of sequencing data and some 85 million unique TCR sequences were included in an early release covering roughly 600 HLA-typed donors. Of the roughly 430 genotyped donors, roughly 85% fell in the genetic ancestry cluster associated with self-reported Caucasian donors. The aim of the study was to test whether cataloging public T cell receptors could identify signatures of past pathogen exposure. Using immunosequencing, the study profiled T cell repertoires from roughly 650 subjects and related those repertoires to cytomegalovirus serostatus. Besides the first cohort of 550 to 750 subjects, a separate validation cohort made up of roughly 130 different subjects was used. To predict cytomegalovirus infection status, the study brought together high-throughput TCR immunosequencing, statistical association of individual TCRs with disease status, and machine learning. A later analysis re-examined previously published TCR beta repertoires from just over 650 donors and added high-resolution HLA genotyping to investigate patterns of TCR occurrence. The later analysis used no new phenotypic data to find candidate immune exposures, relying instead on TCR beta sequences and their occurrence across donors. An earlier analysis of approximately 500 of the donors applied high-throughput TCR beta sequencing to assess whether each TCR beta V gene segment acted as functional or pseudogenic. Donor age, sex, ethnicity and CMV serostatus were compiled together with the repertoire data. Genome-wide SNP genotypes for about 65% of the 666 donors were used in a later genetic analysis, which treated that subset as a discovery cohort. All discovery cohort repertoires had been generated on a single sequencing platform. Both class I and class II loci were covered by HLA typing, at four-digit resolution. The number of donors typed differed by locus, with about 629-630 for A, B, C, DRB1 and DQB1, more than 500 for DQA1, approximately 570 for DPA1, and some 440 for DPB1. Because of strong linkage in the cohort, 5 or 6 DR-DQ haplotypes were treated as single units for association and clustering. Among about 370 genotyped donors of the cohort, an average of approximately 220,000 unique TCR beta nucleotide sequences was sequenced per donor, of which about 20% were non-productive.

As to this clone: This clone's antigen is unknown. No much larger clonotype is one base removed from it; base qualities were not supplied.

The library was produced with the immunoSEQ multiplex PCR assay. A mixture of 60 forward primers for TCR Vbeta segments and 13 reverse primers for TCR Jbeta segments was used in the multiplex PCR. The CDR3 region of rearranged TCR beta genes was amplified from genomic DNA by a multiplex PCR assay. The Illumina HiSeq System was used to sequence the amplified TCR beta libraries as 87-base-pair reads. Under the source paper's analysis protocol: A later analysis tallied 80 million to 95 million unique TCR beta chains across the 666 repertoires, and some 12 million of those chains were shared by two or more donors. Raw reads were error-corrected and collapsed into unique sequences with a nearest-neighbor algorithm that merged closely related sequences to remove PCR and sequencing errors. To assign V, D and J gene segments, CDR3 sequences were aligned to IMGT reference sequences. For a sequence to be retained, a match of at least six nucleotides was required to both a V gene segment and a J gene segment. A rearrangement counted as productive if the CDR3 had no stop codons and remained in frame with V and J, and every other rearrangement counted as non-productive. Following IMGT convention, CDR3 was defined as the stretch from the second conserved V-encoded cysteine to the conserved J-encoded phenylalanine. The earlier analysis of a few hundred of the donors excluded sequences that lacked an unambiguous match to a single V gene segment. In an earlier analysis of more than 500 of the donors, a V segment was called functional when productive rearrangements were above 56.7%, and segregating when the standard deviation between donors exceeded 5%. A statistical classification framework was built for diagnosing cytomegalovirus status from the catalog of TCR beta chain sequences. V and J gene assignment, in a later analysis, came from comparing TCR nucleotide sequences with IMGT/GENE-DB human TR gene sequences. A later analysis assigned CDR3 sequences and most-parsimonious VDJ recombination scenarios with the TCRdist pipeline. In a later analysis, each TCR beta chain was defined by its CDR3 amino acid sequence together with its V-gene family, and reads without a unique V-gene family were excluded. As a way to deal with suspected cross-contamination and a sequencing artifact, a later analysis dropped 450 to 700 nucleotide sequences that were highly shared and had low generation probability. For each public chain, a later analysis derived a clonal expansion index from normalized ranks of inferred template counts within each repertoire. Generation probabilities in a later analysis came from a VDJ recombination model fitted to out-of-frame rearrangements, and those results were checked against IGoR. In a later analysis, TCR-TCR, TCR-HLA and TCR-CMV co-occurrence was scored with hypergeometric tests, and a repertoire-size bias correction was applied to TCR pairs. A later analysis estimated false discovery rates by permuting HLA or CMV assignments 20 times. In a later analysis, co-occurring TCRs were grouped using DBSCAN, and TCRdist sequence similarity was added for clustering within HLA-allele-positive subsets. Co-occurrence clustering excluded repertoires with fewer than 30,000 or more than 120,000 public chains, plus five with anomalous nucleotide sharing. TCRdb took this table from immuneACCESS and kept in-frame rearrangements with V and J called. Such tables lack part of the clones; where checked against another copy, unresolved V genes explain under half of the gap, and the rest is unexplained. D and trimming were read from the DNA, whereas the V and J calls and clone size are those reported in that table. The sample table lists roughly 180,000 clones, 75% to 85% of them with a count of one. In total, the top ten clones hold less than 2% of the sample.

Points the paper makes about the study in general: In a later analysis, TCR association rates were found to vary across HLA loci, with the most associated TCRs seen for DRB1 alleles and the fewest for HLA-C alleles. Only TCR beta chains were sequenced in this cohort, and the absence of alpha or paired-chain data limited detectable features. A further reported finding was that TCR beta sequences accurately predicted the HLA-A and HLA-B alleles for most subjects in the first cohort. Across donors, most TCR sequences were observed very rarely, whereas some public TCRs were present in many individuals. A later genetic analysis associated a missense DCLRE1C variant with V-gene and J-gene trimming of TCR beta chains, and an independent cohort replicated the association. An earlier analysis of some 560 of the donors showed that most TCR beta V segments appeared in productive rearrangements either about 87% or about 30% of the time, which broadly matched IMGT annotations. Immune exposure information for the cohort was limited to CMV serostatus. Roughly uniform sequencing depth across donors was assumed in presence/absence analyses, although this assumption may not hold. In the study, about 150 TCR beta chains were listed as associated with cytomegalovirus. Because counts were too low, 15 to 20 rarely observed V segments, including chromosome 9 orphons, were excluded from the earlier analysis of under 650 of the donors. A later analysis reported that several top co-occurrence clusters appeared linked to parvovirus B19, influenza, CMV and Epstein-Barr virus. The classifier was reported to diagnose cytomegalovirus status with high specificity and sensitivity in both the original and validation cohorts. Compared with equally common non-associated chains, HLA-associated TCR beta chains in a later analysis were more clonally expanded and had lower generation probabilities. A later genetic analysis reported fewer N-insertions in productive TCRs among donors in an Asian-associated ancestry cluster than the roughly 700-donor mean. A later analysis associated 16,951 TCR beta sequences with specific HLA alleles at a false discovery rate of 0.05. According to the authors, the approach could potentially be generalized to other disease states and immunological phenotypes. When HLA alleles, especially DR and DQ, strongly co-occurred, TCR associations were difficult to assign to individual alleles. In vitro tests confirmed that a few of the cytomegalovirus-associated TCR beta chains recognize cytomegalovirus antigens. Linkage disequilibrium might explain the correlated functional status among segregating V segments, but an unknown experimental factor could not be ruled out. In a later analysis, most CMV-associated TCR beta chains were found to appear HLA-restricted, with HLA associations seemingly driven largely by CMV exposure. Because HLA typing was unavailable for some donors at each locus, only the typed subset was used in association tests. A cluster of highly shared sequence variants was judged likely to be a technical artifact of the sequencing pipeline.

The cohort consisted of 600 to 700 healthy bone marrow donors. At the time of sampling, all cohort members were nominally healthy, though unrecorded immune exposures were likely present. The donor tested CMV seropositive and was one of the 289 seropositive cohort members. A peripheral blood sample was provided by each donor, and peripheral blood mononuclear cells were used for TCR beta sequencing. Genomic DNA was extracted from the blood cell samples with the Qiagen DNeasy Blood Extraction Kit. The source of this sequence is a girl aged 5-17 years in good health and CMV-seropositive. Specimen: PBMCs.

The CDR3 region has the sequence CASSEGEGGLGKTQYF. The DNA sequence is as follows: TGTGCCAGCAGTGAAGGAGAGGGGGGGCTGGGAAAGACCCAGTACTTC. This chain joins TRBV25-1 to TRBJ2-5; perhaps TRBD2 is the D gene, with 7 bases matching. CDR1 MGHDK and CDR2 SYGVNS are derived from the germline V gene. The CDR3 contains 16 residues, cysteine and phenylalanine counted. Solely the CDR3 DNA is kept, with 48 bases framed from the first base. V lost 2 bases and J lost 6 bases; the stretch between them is 19 bases long.